This entry lists 24 T cell receptor beta chains sequenced from one sample in a study of blood T cell repertoires in COVID-19 (dated by TCRdb to 2020 to 2021). Library preparation used the immunoSEQ multiplex PCR assay. Entries here come from immuneACCESS through TCRdb and include only in-frame sequences with V and J called. Some clones fail to appear in such tables; in the studies checked, an unresolved V gene covers under half of the shortfall, and the cause of the remainder is unknown. The sample table records a few hundred thousand clones; around 89% of these occur just once. The ten largest clones add up to 5% to 7% of the sample. Specimen: peripheral blood. Source of these receptors: a man aged 18 to 35 who had recovered from COVID-19.

This clone was seen only once. This CDR3 reads CASSLGRGGPTGELFF. The CDR3 bases are TGTGCCAGCAGCTTAGGTCGCGGGGGGCCTACCGGGGAGCTGTTTTTT. The rearrangement links TRBV7-9 to TRBJ2-2; 8 nucleotides align to TRBD2. Germline trimming cut 1 base from V and 5 bases from J; bases unmatched to any gene: 6. Germline V CDR1 and CDR2: SEHNR, FQNEAQ (reference sequence). The CDR3 covers 16 residues.

The chain recombines TRBV28 with TRBJ2-1; 11 bases match TRBD2. The CDR3 covers 17 residues. Unmatched junction bases numbered 8, after V lost 6 bases and J lost 1 base. In germline, CDR1 is MDHEN, CDR2 SYDVKM. The DNA for the CDR3 is TGTGCCAGCAGCGAATTGGGACTAGCGGTATCCTACAATGAGCAGTTCTTC. Its translation is CASSELGLAVSYNEQFF.

The chain joins TRBV23-1 to TRBJ2-7; D might be TRBD1 (6 bases). TRBV23-1 is an ORF, and what it does is uncertain. The ends were cut back, 4 bases at V and 6 bases at J, with 28 bases in the middle. This CDR3 contains 18 residues. This CDR3 is CASSPRSSTGPLFREQYF. The CDR3 nucleotides read TGCGCCAGCAGTCCCAGATCGTCGACAGGCCCACTCTTCCGCGAGCAGTACTTC.

The chain links TRBV5-4 to TRBJ2-3; tentative D call: TRBD2 (7 bases). Trimming stripped 0 bases from V and 11 bases from J, with 16 bases between. Per germline, CDR1 SGHNT and CDR2 YYREEE (reference sequence). This CDR3 comprises 14 residues. CDR3 bases: TGTGCCAGCAGCTTGGAGGGAGGGGGGCGGTGGCAGTATTTT. Encoded protein: CASSLEGGGRWQYF.

The chain links TRBV12-1 to TRBJ2-1; the D call TRBD1 from the table was never checked on the DNA. TRBV12-1 is recorded as a pseudogene. The CDR3 has 14 amino acids. DNA of the CDR3: TGTGCCAGCAGCTTTGGGTGGCCTTACAATGAGCAGTTCTTC. Encoded protein: CASSFGWPYNEQFF.

The genes are TRBV13 and TRBJ2-1, with 9 nucleotides matching TRBD2. V trimming: 6 bases; J trimming: 5 bases; junction bases outside the gene matches: 11. The length of the CDR3 is 16 residues. Germline V gene lookup returns CDR1 PRHDT and CDR2 FYEKMQ (reference sequence). CDR3 loop: CASRSWREGPNNEQFF. Written as DNA, the CDR3 is TGTGCCAGCAGATCCTGGCGGGAGGGCCCGAACAATGAGCAGTTCTTC.

This chain uses TRBV5-1 with TRBJ2-1; TRBD2 matches 8 bases. Unmatched junction bases numbered 8, after V lost 0 bases and J lost 9 bases. From germline, CDR1 is SGHRS and CDR2 YFSETQ. The CDR3 spans 15 residues. The CDR3 protein is CASSLDTSGRSEQFF. CDR3 in DNA: TGCGCCAGCAGCTTGGATACTAGCGGACGCAGTGAGCAGTTCTTC.

The genes are TRBV9 and TRBJ1-5, with 9 positions matching TRBD1. J gave up 5 bases and V 4 bases, and 10 bases lay outside the gene matches. Germline CDR1 and CDR2: SGDLS and YYNGEE. This CDR3 spans 16 amino acids. CDR3 region: CASSPGQGINDQPQHF. CDR3 nucleotide sequence: TGTGCCAGCAGCCCGGGACAGGGAATAAACGATCAGCCCCAGCATTTT.

The chain employs TRBV6-1 and TRBJ2-3; 8 bases agree with TRBD2. The CDR3 length is 18 residues. The junction had 16 bases not matched to a gene; V was cut back by 4 bases and J by 4 bases. Germline V gives CDR1 MNHNS, CDR2 SASEGT. CDR3 in amino acids: CASSVRYSGVVGADTQYF. CDR3 sequence (DNA): TGTGCCAGCAGTGTCCGGTATAGCGGGGTAGTGGGCGCAGATACGCAGTATTTT.

The J gene is TRBJ2-5, the V gene TRBV5-5; the match to TRBD1 covers 10 bases. The germline gives CDR1 SGHKS, CDR2 YYEKEE (reference sequence). The J segment lost 4 bases and the V segment lost 5 bases, leaving 5 bases of the junction unmatched. The CDR3 consists of 14 residues. Here the CDR3 reads CASRGTGARETQYF. In nucleotides, the CDR3 is TGTGCCAGCAGGGGGACAGGGGCGCGAGAGACCCAGTACTTC.

Note on this clone: This CDR3 is also generated by other DNA sequences in the sample. In DNA form, the CDR3 reads TGTGCCAGCAGTTATTCCGGGACTAGCGGCTACGAGCAGTACTTC. Residues: CASSYSGTSGYEQYF. This chain connects TRBV6-5 to TRBJ2-7; TRBD2 matches 11 bases. V was pared by 3 bases and J by 3 bases, with 4 bases of the junction left unmatched. CDR1 MNHEY and CDR2 SVGAGI come from the germline V gene. The CDR3 consists of 15 residues.

V and J are TRBV4-1 and TRBJ2-5; D call uncertain. Trimming removed 0 bases at V and 0 bases at J, with 5 bases between. This CDR3 is built from 14 residues. Germline CDR1 and CDR2: MGHRA and YSYEKL. DNA for the CDR3: TGCGCCAGCAGCCAAGACCCAAACCAAGAGACCCAGTACTTC. Encoded protein: CASSQDPNQETQYF.

The chain employs TRBV5-1 and TRBJ1-2; D might be TRBD1 (6 bases). This CDR3 spans 16 amino acids. V lost 4 bases to trimming and J lost 6 bases, with 22 bases between them. CDR1 and CDR2 (germline): SGHRS, YFSETQ. The CDR3 DNA follows: TGCGCCAGCAGCACTCGTCAAGACAGGCAGAGGGATGGCTACACCTTC. This codes for CASSTRQDRQRDGYTF.

This chain connects TRBV7-9 to TRBJ1-4, with D unclear. Germline V CDR1 and CDR2: SEHNR, FQNEAQ (reference sequence). Trimming left V 1 base short and J 4 bases short, with 16 bases between. This CDR3 region has 17 residues. CDR3 loop: CASSLGARQGYNEKLFF. The DNA of the CDR3 is TGTGCCAGCAGCTTAGGGGCGCGACAAGGTTATAATGAAAAACTGTTTTTT.

This clone showed up just once. The chain is built from TRBV7-9 and TRBJ1-2; D is perhaps TRBD1 (6 bases). Germline V gene data show CDR1 as SEHNR and CDR2 as FQNEAQ (reference sequence). The CDR3 runs to 15 residues. Trimming shortened V by 5 bases and J by 3 bases, and 16 bases separated the two germline ends. CDR3: CASSNQTTGDYGYTF. DNA of the CDR3: TGTGCCAGCAGCAACCAGACGACAGGCGACTATGGCTACACCTTC.

The count of this clone is one. The chain joins TRBV29-1 to TRBJ1-4, with D unclear. There are 11 residues in the CDR3. The V and J ends lost 4 bases and 6 bases respectively, with 6 bases between them. From germline, CDR1 is SQVTM and CDR2 ANQGSEA. This CDR3 is CSVAIHEKLFF. The DNA for the CDR3 is TGCAGCGTTGCCATCCATGAAAAACTGTTTTTT.

This clone was seen just once. The chain has TRBV21-1 and TRBJ2-3; the tabulated D call, TRBD2, remains unverified against the DNA. TRBV21-1 is an annotated pseudogene. The CDR3 is 17 amino acids. CDR3 coding DNA: TGTGCCAGCAGCAAAGCCGGGGGACGGGAGGGGACAGATACGCAGTATTTT. Amino acids: CASSKAGGREGTDTQYF.

This clone was recorded once. V is TRBV15 and J is TRBJ2-5; D is perhaps TRBD1 (5 bases). The germline gives CDR1 LNHNV, CDR2 YYDKDF (reference sequence). V shed 0 bases and J shed 5 bases, with 16 bases lying between them. There are 16 residues in the CDR3. The chain's CDR3 is CATSRDFPGPWETQYF. The CDR3 DNA is TGTGCCACCAGCAGAGATTTCCCAGGGCCGTGGGAGACCCAGTACTTC.

V is TRBV3-1 (or the pseudogene TRBV3-2) and J is TRBJ2-6; the D is unclear. The V end was cut by 1 base, the J end by 2 bases, with 3 bases between. Germline V gene sequence: CDR1 LGHDT, CDR2 YNNKEL (reference sequence). This CDR3 region has 14 residues. CDR3 amino acids: CASSQGAGANVLTF. CDR3 bases: TGTGCCAGCAGCCAAGGAGCTGGGGCCAACGTCCTGACTTTC.

Worth noting for this clone: The germline gene is not matched at one end of the junction; a read error may be the cause. The rearrangement links TRBV2 to TRBJ2-4; D uncertain. Germline assignment: CDR1 SNHLY and CDR2 FYNNEI. CDR3 length equals 11 residues. The CDR3 spells CASSDKHIQYF. DNA of the CDR3: TGTGCCAGCAGCGACAAACACATTCAGTACTTC.

V usage is TRBV4-1 and J usage is TRBJ1-3; TRBD1 aligns across 8 bases. The V and J ends lost 3 bases and 9 bases, in that order; junction bases with no gene match: 10. Germline values: CDR1 MGHRA, CDR2 YSYEKL. The CDR3 extends over 15 amino acids. CDR3 nucleotide sequence: TGCGCCAGCAGCCATAATAAGGCAGGGGGCTTCACCATATATTTT. Translated: CASSHNKAGGFTIYF.

The chain carries TRBV6-6 and TRBJ2-7; 11 bases line up with TRBD2. Trimming removed 5 bases from V and 1 base from J; junction bases left unmatched: 7. Germline assignment: CDR1 MNHNY and CDR2 SVGAGI (reference sequence). The CDR3 length is 16 residues. In nucleotides, the CDR3 is TGTGCCAGCAGTCCCAGGACTAGCGGGCTTTCCTACGAGCAGTACTTC. Translated: CASSPRTSGLSYEQYF.

The rearrangement links TRBV5-1 to TRBJ2-7; 8 bases line up with TRBD1. This CDR3 region has 13 residues. Germline V gene sequence: CDR1 SGHRS, CDR2 YFSETQ. V lost 5 bases and J lost 5; bases outside the gene matches: 6. The CDR3 sequence: CASSRTGLDEQYF. For the CDR3, the DNA is TGCGCCAGCAGTCGGACAGGGTTGGACGAGCAGTACTTC.

The sample holds one count of this clone. The genes are TRBV10-2 and TRBJ2-3; TRBD2 aligns across 7 bases. Germline assignment: CDR1 WSHSY and CDR2 SAAADI. This CDR3 spans 13 amino acids. Trimming removed 8 bases from V and 2 bases from J; junction bases left unmatched: 4. The CDR3 region has the DNA TGCGCCAGCCTAGCGGACAACACAGATACGCAGTATTTT. As protein: CASLADNTDTQYF.